The clone carrying this T cell receptor (beta chain) was found many times. What it binds is unknown. The data were taken from a study of T cells in Graves' hyperthyroidism and ophthalmopathy. Whole-study context: Peripheral blood was acquired at first diagnosis, ahead of any therapy whatsoever. Study-level points and caveats: Ophthalmopathy stood apart from stable hyperthyroidism in a 13 V-J model.

V dropped 0 bases and J dropped 1 base, with 11 bases sitting between them. This CDR3 region has 16 residues. Per the germline V gene, CDR1 is ENHRY and CDR2 is SYGVKD. TCR beta CDR3 region amplification was performed from RNA transcripts. A first-round RT-PCR of the TCR CDR3 used the HTBI primer set. MiXCR, run by TCRdb on the multiplex PCR reads, gives a single entry per CDR3 protein. The sample yields approximately 270,000 distinct CDR3 sequences, roughly 15% seen once. Ahead of any ophthalmopathy symptoms, the blood sample was obtained at the first diagnosis of hyperthyroidism. This clonotype was obtained from a middle-aged woman with Graves' hyperthyroidism that later progressed to Graves' ophthalmopathy. The sequencing input was blood. V is TRBV10-3 and J is TRBJ2-3, with a weak D call TRBD1 (6 bases). CDR3 sequence (DNA): TGTGCCATCAGTGAGTCGTCACAGGGCCGCACAGATACGCAGTATTTT. Translated, it gives CAISESSQGRTDTQYF.